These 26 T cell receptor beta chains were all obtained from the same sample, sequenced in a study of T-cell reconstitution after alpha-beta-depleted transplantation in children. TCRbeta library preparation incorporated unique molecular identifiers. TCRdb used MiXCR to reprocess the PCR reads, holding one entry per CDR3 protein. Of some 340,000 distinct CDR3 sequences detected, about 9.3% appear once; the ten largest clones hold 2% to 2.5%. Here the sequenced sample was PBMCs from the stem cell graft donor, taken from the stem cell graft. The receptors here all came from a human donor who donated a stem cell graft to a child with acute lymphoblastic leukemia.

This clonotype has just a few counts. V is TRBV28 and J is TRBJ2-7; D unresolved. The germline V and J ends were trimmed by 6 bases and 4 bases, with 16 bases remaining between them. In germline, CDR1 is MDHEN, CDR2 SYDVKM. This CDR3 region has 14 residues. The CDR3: CASSPSQPPYEQYF. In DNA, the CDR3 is TGTGCCAGCAGCCCTTCCCAACCCCCTTACGAGCAGTACTTC.

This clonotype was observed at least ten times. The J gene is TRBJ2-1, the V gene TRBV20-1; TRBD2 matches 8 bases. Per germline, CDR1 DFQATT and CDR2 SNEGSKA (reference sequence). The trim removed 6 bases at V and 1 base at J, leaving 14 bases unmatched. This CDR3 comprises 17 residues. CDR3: CSAPPGGPFRSYNEQFF. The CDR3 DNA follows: TGCAGTGCCCCCCCGGGAGGGCCTTTCCGTTCCTACAATGAGCAGTTCTTC.

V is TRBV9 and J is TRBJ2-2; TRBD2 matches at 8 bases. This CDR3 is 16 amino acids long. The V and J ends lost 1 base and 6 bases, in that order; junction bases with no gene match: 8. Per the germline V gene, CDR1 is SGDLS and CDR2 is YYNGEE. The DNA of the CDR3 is TGTGCCAGCAGCGTAATGGGAGCGGGAGATGCCGGGGAGCTGTTTTTT. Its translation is CASSVMGAGDAGELFF. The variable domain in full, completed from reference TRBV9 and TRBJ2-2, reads DSGVTQTPKHLITATGQRVTLRCSPRSGDLSVYWYQQSLDQGLQFLIQYYNGEERAKGNILERFSAQQFPDLHSELNLSSLELGDSALYFCASSVMGAGDAGELFFGEGSRLTVL.

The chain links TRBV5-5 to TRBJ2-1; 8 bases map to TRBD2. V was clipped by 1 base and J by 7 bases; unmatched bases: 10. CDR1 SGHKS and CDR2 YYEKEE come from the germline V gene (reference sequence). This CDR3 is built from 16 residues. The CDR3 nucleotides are TGTGCCAGCAGCTTGAGTACAGCGGGAGTATTAAATGAGCAGTTCTTC. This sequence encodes CASSLSTAGVLNEQFF.

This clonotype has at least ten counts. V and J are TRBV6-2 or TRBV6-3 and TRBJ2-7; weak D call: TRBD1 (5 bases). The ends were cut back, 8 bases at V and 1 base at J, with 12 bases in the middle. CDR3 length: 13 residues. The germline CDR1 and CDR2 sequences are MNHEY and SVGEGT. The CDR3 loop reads CASCPTDSYEQYF. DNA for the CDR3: TGTGCCAGCTGTCCGACAGATTCCTACGAGCAGTACTTC.

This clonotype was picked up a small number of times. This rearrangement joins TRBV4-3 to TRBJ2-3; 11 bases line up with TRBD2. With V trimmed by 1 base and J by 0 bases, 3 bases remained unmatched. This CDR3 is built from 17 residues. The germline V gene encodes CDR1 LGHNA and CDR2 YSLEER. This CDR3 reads CASSQASGRTSTDTQYF. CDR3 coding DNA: TGCGCCAGCAGCCAAGCTAGCGGGAGGACTAGCACAGATACGCAGTATTTT.

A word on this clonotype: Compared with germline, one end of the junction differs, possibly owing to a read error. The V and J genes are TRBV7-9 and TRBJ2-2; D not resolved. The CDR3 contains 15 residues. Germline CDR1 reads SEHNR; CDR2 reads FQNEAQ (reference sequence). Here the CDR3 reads CAGSLVGRFTGELFF. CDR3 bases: TGTGCCGGCAGCTTAGTGGGAAGATTCACCGGGGAGCTGTTTTTT.

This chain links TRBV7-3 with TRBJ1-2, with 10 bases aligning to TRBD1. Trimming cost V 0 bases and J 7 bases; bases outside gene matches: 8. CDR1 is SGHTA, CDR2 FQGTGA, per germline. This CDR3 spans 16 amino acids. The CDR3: CASSLTSTGGESGYTF. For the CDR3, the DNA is TGTGCCAGCAGCTTAACATCGACAGGGGGCGAATCTGGCTACACCTTC.

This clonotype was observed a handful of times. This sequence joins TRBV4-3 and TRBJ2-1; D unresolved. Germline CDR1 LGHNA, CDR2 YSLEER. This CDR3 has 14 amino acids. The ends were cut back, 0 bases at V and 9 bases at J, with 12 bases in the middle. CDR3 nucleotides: TGCGCCAGCAGCCAAGATCGCACAGCCCGTGAGCAGTTCTTC. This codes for CASSQDRTAREQFF.

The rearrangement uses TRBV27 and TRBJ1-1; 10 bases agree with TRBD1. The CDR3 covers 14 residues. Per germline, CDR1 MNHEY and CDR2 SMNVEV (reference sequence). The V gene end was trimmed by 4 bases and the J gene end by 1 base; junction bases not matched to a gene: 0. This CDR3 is CASSWDRGNTEAFF. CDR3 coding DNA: TGTGCCAGCAGTTGGGACAGGGGGAACACTGAAGCTTTCTTT.

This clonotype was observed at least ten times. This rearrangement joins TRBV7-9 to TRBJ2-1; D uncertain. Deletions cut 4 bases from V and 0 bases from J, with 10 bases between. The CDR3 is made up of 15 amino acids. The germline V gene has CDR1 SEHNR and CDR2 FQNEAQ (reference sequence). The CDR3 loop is CASSSGRISYNEQFF. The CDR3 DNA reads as TGTGCCAGCAGCTCCGGACGGATCTCCTACAATGAGCAGTTCTTC.

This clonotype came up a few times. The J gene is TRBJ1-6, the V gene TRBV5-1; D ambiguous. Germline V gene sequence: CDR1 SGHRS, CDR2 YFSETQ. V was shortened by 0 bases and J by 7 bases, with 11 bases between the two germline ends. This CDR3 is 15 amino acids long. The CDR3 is CASSLEVRSNSPLHF. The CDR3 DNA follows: TGCGCCAGCAGCTTGGAGGTGCGTTCCAATTCACCCCTCCACTTT.

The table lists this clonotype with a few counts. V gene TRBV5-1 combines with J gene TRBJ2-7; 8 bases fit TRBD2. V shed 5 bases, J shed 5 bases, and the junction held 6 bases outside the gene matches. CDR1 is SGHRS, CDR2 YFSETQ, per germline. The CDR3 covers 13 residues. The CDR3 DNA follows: TGCGCCAGCAGGGGACTAGTGTTGGACGAGCAGTACTTC. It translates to CASRGLVLDEQYF.

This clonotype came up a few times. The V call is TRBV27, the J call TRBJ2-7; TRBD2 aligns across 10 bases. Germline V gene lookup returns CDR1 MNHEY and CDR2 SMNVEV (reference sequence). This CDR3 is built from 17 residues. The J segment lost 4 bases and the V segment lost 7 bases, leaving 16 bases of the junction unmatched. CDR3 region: CASKLAGHTPQTYEQYF. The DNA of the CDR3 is TGTGCCAGCAAACTAGCGGGACATACCCCTCAAACTTACGAGCAGTACTTC.

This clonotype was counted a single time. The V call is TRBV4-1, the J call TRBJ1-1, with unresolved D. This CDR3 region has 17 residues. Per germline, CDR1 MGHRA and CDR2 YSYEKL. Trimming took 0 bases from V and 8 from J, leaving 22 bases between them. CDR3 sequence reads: CASSQEAQTDFFLEAFF. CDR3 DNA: TGCGCCAGCAGCCAAGAAGCCCAAACAGACTTCTTTTTGGAAGCTTTCTTT.

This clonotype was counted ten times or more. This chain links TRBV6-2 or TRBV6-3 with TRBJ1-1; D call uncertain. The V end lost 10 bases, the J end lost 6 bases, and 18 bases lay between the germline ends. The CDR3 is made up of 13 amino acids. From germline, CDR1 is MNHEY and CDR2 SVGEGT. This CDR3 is CAISPRRRAEAFF. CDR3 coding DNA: TGTGCCATCAGCCCCAGGAGGCGCGCTGAAGCTTTCTTT.

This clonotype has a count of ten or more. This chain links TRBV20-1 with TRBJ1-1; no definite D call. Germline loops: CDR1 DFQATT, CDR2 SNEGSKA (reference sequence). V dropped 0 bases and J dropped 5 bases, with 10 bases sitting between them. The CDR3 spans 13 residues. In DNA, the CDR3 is TGCAGTGCTAGAGACTGGGGATGGACTGAAGCTTTCTTT. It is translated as CSARDWGWTEAFF.

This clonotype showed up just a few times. The CDR3 here is CASSPRPKETQYF. The DNA of the CDR3 is TGTGCCAGCTCACCACGCCCGAAAGAGACCCAGTACTTC. V and J are TRBV18 and TRBJ2-5; D remains unclear. This CDR3 has 13 amino acids. V lost 1 base and J lost 3, with 6 bases in between. CDR1 is KGHSH and CDR2 is LQKENI in the germline V gene.

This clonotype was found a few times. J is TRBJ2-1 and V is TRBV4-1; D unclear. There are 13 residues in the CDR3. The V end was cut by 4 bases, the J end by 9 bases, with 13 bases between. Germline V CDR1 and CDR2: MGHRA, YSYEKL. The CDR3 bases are TGCGCCAGCAGCCCAGGTCCGGAAGTTGAGCAGTTCTTC. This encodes CASSPGPEVEQFF.

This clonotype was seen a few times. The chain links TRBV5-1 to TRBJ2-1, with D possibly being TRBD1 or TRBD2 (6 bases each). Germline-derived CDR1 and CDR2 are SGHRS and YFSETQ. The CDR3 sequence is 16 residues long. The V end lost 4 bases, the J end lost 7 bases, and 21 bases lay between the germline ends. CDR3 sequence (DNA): TGCGCCAGCAGCAAGGGGGGCTCCGCGGGTACGAATGAGCAGTTCTTC. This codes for CASSKGGSAGTNEQFF.

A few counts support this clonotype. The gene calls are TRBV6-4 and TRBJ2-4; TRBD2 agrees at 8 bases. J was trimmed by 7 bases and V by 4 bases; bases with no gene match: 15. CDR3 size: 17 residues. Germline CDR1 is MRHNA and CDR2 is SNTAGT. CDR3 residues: CASSGPYAGRAFNIQYF. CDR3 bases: TGTGCCAGCAGTGGCCCCTATGCCGGGAGGGCCTTTAACATTCAGTACTTC.

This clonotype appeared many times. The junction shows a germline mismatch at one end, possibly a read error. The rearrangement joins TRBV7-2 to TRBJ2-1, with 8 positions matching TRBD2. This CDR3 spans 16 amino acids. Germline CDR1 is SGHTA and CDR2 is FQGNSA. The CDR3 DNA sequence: TGCGCCAGCAGCTTGGCCACTAGCGGAAGCTACAATGAGCAGTTCTTC. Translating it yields CASSLATSGSYNEQFF.

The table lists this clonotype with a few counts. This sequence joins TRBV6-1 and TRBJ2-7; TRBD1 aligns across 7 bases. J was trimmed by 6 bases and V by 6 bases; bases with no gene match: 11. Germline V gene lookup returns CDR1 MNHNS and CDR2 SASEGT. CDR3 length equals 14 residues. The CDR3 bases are TGTGCCAGCAGGCAAGACAGGGTCCTCAGCGAGCAGTACTTC. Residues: CASRQDRVLSEQYF.

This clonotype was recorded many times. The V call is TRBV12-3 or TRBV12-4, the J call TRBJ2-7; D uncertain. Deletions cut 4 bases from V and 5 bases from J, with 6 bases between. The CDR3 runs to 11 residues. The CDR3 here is CASSSRHEQYF. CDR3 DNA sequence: TGTGCCAGCAGTTCCCGGCACGAGCAGTACTTC.

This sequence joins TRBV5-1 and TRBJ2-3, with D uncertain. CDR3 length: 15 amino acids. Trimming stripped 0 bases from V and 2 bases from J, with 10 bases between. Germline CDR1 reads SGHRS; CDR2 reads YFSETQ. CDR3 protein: CASSLGVDNTDTQYF. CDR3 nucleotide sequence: TGCGCCAGCAGCTTGGGGGTCGATAACACAGATACGCAGTATTTT.

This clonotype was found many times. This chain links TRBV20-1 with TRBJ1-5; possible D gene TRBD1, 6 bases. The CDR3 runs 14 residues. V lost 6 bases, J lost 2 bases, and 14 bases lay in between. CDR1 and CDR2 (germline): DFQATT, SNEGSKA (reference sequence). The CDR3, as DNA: TGCAGTGCCAAACAGGGATTCGGCAATCAGCCCCAGCATTTT. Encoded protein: CSAKQGFGNQPQHF.